This TCR beta chain was profiled in a study of T cell changes during pregnancy in multiple sclerosis. This table comes from immunoSEQ multiplex PCR, and its TCRdb copy is limited to in-frame clones, with some not included. Altogether 50,000 or so clones are present, about 92% being singletons, with the ten largest covering around 0.25%. The CDR3 is 15 amino acids. The V segment lost 4 bases and the J segment 4 bases; nucleotides outside the gene matches: 4. Germline V gives CDR1 SGHNT, CDR2 YYREEE (reference sequence). The clonotype originates from a female donor with multiple sclerosis, enrolled in a pregnancy study. V is TRBV5-4 and J is TRBJ2-7, with 14 positions matching TRBD2. The specimen comprised CD4+ T cells from peripheral blood mononuclear cells, sampled in the third trimester of pregnancy. CDR3 residues: CASSQTSGRAYEQYF. In DNA, the CDR3 is TGTGCCAGCAGCCAGACTAGCGGGAGGGCTTACGAGCAGTACTTC. The full variable domain, its missing parts supplied by reference TRBV5-4 and TRBJ2-7, is ETGVTQSPTHLIKTRGQQVTLRCSSQSGHNTVSWYQQALGQGPQFIFQYYREEENGRGNFPPRFSGLQFPNYSSELNVNALELDDSALYLCASSQTSGRAYEQYFGPGTRLTVT.